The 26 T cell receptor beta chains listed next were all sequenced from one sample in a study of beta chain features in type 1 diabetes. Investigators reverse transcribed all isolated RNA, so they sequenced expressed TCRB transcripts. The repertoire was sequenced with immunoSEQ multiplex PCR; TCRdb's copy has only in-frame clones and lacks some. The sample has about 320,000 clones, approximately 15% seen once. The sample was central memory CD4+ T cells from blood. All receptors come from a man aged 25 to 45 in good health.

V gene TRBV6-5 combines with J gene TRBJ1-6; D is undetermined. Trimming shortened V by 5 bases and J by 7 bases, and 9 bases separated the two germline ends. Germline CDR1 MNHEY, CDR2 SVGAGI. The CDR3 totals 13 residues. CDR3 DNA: TGTGCCAGCAGTCTCGGAATGAATTCACCCCTCCACTTT. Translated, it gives CASSLGMNSPLHF.

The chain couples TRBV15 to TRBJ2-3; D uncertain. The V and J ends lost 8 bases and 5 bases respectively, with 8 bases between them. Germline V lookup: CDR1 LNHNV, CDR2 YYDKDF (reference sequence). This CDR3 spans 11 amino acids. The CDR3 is CATAQLDTQYF. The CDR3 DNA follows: TGTGCCACCGCCCAGTTAGATACGCAGTATTTT.

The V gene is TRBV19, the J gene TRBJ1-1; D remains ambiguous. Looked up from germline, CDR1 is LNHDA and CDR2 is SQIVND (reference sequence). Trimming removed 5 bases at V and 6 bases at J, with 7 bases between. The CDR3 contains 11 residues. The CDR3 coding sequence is TGTGCCAGTAGTTTTAGGTCTGAAGCTTTCTTT. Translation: CASSFRSEAFF.

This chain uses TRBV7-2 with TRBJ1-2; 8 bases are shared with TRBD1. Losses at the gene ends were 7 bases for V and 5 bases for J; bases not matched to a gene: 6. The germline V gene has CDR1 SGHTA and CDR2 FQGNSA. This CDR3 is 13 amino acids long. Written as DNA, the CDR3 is TGTGCCAGCAAATCAAGGACAGGGTATGGCTACACCTTC. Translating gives CASKSRTGYGYTF.

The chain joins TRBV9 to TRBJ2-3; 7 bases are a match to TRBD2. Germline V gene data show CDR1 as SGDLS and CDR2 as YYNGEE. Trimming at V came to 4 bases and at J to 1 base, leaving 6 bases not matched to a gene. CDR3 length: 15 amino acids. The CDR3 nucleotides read TGTGCCAGCAGCCCAAGCGGGATGGGCACAGATACGCAGTATTTT. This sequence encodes CASSPSGMGTDTQYF.

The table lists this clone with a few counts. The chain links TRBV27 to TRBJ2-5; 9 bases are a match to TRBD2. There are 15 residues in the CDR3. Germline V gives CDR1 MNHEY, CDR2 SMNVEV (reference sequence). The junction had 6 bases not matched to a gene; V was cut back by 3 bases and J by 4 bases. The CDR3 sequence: CASSLLAGYGETQYF. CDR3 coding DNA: TGTGCCAGCAGTTTGCTAGCGGGATACGGAGAGACCCAGTACTTC.

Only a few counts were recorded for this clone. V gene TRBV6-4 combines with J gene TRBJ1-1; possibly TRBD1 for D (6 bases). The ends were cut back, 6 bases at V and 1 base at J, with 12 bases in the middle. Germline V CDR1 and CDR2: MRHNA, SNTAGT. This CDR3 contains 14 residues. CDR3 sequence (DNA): TGTGCCAGCAGAGAGACAGGCCCGAACACTGAAGCTTTCTTT. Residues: CASRETGPNTEAFF.

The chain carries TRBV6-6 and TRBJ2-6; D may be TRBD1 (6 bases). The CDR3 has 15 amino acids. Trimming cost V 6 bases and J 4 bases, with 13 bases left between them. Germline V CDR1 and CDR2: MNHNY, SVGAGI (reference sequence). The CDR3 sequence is CASSTTGWGANVLTF. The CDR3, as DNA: TGTGCCAGCAGCACCACAGGGTGGGGGGCCAACGTCCTGACTTTC.

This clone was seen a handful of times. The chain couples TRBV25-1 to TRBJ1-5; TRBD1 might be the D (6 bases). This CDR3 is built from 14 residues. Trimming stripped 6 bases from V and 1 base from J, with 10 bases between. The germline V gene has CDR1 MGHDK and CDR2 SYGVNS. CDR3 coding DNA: TGTGCCAGCAGAACAGGGTTGAGCAATCAGCCCCAGCATTTT. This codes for CASRTGLSNQPQHF.

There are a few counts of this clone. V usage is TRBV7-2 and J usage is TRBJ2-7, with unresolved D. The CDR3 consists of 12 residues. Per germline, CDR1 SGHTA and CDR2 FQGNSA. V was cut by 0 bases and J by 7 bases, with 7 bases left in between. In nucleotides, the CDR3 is TGTGCCAGCAGCTTAGCTTATTTGGAGCAGTACTTC. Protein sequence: CASSLAYLEQYF.

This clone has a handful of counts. The CDR3 DNA reads as TGTGCCAGCAGCTTTAAGGTTGGGAATTCCTACGAGCAGTACTTC. Its protein is CASSFKVGNSYEQYF. The chain has TRBV7-9 and TRBJ2-7; D is uncertain. CDR3 size: 15 residues. Looked up from germline, CDR1 is SEHNR and CDR2 is FQNEAQ (reference sequence). Trimming stripped 3 bases from V and 1 base from J, with 13 bases between.

The CDR3 sequence is CASSPTRVGEKLFF. Written as DNA, the CDR3 is TGTGCCAGCAGCCCTACTAGAGTGGGTGAAAAACTGTTTTTT. The chain couples TRBV7-8 to TRBJ1-4, with D hard to call. Deletions cut 5 bases from V and 7 bases from J, with 14 bases between. Per germline, CDR1 SGHVS and CDR2 FQNEAQ. CDR3 length: 14 amino acids.

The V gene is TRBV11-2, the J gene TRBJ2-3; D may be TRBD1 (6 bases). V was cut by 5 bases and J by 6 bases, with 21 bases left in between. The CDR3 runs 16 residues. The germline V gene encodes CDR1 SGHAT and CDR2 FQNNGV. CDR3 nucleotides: TGTGCCAGCAGCAGAGGGGGTACGGGATACTCCGATACGCAGTATTTT. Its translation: CASSRGGTGYSDTQYF.

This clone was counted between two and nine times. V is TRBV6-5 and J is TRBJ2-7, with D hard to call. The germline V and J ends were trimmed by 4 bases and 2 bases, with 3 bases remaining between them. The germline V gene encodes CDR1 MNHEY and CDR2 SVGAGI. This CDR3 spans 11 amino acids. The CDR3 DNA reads TGTGCCAGCAGTTCAGCCTACGAGCAGTACTTC. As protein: CASSSAYEQYF.

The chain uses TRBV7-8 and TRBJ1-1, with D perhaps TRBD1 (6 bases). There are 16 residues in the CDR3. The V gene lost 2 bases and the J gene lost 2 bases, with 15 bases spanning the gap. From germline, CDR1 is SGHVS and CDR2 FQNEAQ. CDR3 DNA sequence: TGTGCCAGCAGCTTACGAATAAGGACAGCTAACACTGAAGCTTTCTTT. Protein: CASSLRIRTANTEAFF.

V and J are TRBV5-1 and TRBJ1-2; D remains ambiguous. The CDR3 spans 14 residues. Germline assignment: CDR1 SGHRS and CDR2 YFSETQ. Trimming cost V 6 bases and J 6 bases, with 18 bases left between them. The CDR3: CASTEEFGSHGYTF. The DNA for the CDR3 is TGCGCCAGCACGGAGGAGTTTGGGTCCCATGGCTACACCTTC.

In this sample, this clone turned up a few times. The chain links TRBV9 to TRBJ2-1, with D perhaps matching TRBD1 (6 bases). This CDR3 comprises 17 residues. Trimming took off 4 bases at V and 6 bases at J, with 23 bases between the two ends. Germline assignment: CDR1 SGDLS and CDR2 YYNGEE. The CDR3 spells CASSTYRGQSTANEQFF. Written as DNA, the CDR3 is TGTGCCAGCAGCACCTATAGGGGACAATCTACGGCCAATGAGCAGTTCTTC.

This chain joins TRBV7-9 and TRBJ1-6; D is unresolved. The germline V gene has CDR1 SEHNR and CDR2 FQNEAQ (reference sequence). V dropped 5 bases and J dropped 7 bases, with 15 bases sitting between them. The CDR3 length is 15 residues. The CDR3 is CASSQQQLSNSPLHF. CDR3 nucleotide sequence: TGTGCCAGCAGCCAACAACAACTTTCGAATTCACCCCTCCACTTT.

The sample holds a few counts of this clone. The CDR3 spells CASTLAGATGTEAFF. The CDR3, as DNA: TGTGCCAGCACCCTGGCCGGGGCCACTGGAACTGAAGCTTTCTTT. The V gene is TRBV5-6, the J gene TRBJ1-1, with a possible D match to TRBD1 (5 bases). Trimming cost V 6 bases and J 5 bases, with 20 bases left between them. The V gene's germline CDR1 is SGHDT and CDR2 YYEEEE. The CDR3 runs 15 residues.

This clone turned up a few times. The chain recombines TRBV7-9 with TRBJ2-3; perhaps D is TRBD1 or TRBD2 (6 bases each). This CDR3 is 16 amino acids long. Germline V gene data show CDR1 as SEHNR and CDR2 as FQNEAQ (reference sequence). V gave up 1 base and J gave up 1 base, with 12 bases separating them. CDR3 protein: CASSLEGGPGTDTQYF. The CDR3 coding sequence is TGTGCCAGCAGCTTAGAAGGGGGGCCGGGCACAGATACGCAGTATTTT.

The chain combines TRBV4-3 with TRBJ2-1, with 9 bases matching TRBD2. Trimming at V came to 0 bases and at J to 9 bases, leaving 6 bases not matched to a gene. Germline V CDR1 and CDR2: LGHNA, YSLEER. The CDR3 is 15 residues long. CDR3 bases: TGCGCCAGCAGCCAAGAGGCGGGGGGGCGGATTGAGCAGTTCTTC. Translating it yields CASSQEAGGRIEQFF.

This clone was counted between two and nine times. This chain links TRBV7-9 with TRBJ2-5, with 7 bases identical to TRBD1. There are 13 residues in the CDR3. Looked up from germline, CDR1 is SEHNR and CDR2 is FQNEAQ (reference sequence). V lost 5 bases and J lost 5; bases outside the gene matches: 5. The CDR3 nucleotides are TGTGCCAGCAGCCTGACAGGGAAGGAGACCCAGTACTTC. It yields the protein CASSLTGKETQYF.

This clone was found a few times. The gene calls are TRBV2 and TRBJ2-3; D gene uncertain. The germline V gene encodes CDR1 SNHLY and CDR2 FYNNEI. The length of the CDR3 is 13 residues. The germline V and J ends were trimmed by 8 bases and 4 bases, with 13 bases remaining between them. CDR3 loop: CASAVVWSDTQYF. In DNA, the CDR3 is TGTGCCAGCGCGGTAGTATGGTCAGATACGCAGTATTTT.

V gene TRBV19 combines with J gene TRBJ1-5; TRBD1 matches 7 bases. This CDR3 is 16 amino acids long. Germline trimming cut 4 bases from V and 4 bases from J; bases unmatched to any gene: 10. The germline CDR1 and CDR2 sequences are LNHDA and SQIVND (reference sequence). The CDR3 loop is CASSKPHSQGNQPQHF. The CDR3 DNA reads TGTGCCAGTAGTAAGCCCCACTCACAGGGGAATCAGCCCCAGCATTTT.

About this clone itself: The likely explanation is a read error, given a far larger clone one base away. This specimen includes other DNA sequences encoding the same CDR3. The CDR3 region has the DNA TGTGCCAGCAGCCACTCGGAAGGAAACACCATATATTTT. It codes for CASSHSEGNTIYF. The chain joins TRBV7-9 to TRBJ1-3, with D hard to call. Trimming removed 5 bases at V and 4 bases at J, with 9 bases between. The CDR3 contains 13 residues. Germline CDR1 is SEHNR and CDR2 is FQNEAQ (reference sequence).

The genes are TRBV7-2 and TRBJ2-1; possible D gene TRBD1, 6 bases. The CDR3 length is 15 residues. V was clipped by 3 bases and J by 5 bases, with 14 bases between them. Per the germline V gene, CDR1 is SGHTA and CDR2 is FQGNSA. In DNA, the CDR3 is TGTGCCAGCAGCTTGGATACCGGGACACACAATGAGCAGTTCTTC. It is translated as CASSLDTGTHNEQFF.